The T cell receptor (beta chain) described here comes from a study of T cells in Graves' hyperthyroidism and ophthalmopathy. Study details: Upon initial diagnosis and before any treatment, peripheral blood was collected.

Clinical symptoms, serum thyroxine and TRAb, thyroid ultrasound and orbital computed tomography were used for the diagnoses. 9.5 to 10 ml fresh peripheral blood yielded the PBMCs. Amplification of TCR beta CDR3 regions used RNA as the template. The HTBI primer set served for first-round RT-PCR of the TCR CDR3. TCRdb processed the multiplex PCR reads anew with MiXCR; each CDR3 protein has one entry. This table has 300,000 to 500,000 distinct CDR3 sequences, around 15% appearing once. Regarding the study as a whole: Most thyroid clonotypes expanded above 0.001 appeared in blood too.

This clonotype was counted a few times. The target antigen is unknown. Germline lookup yields CDR1 SGHDN and CDR2 FVKESK. The CDR3 has 15 amino acids. The V and J ends lost 1 base and 3 bases respectively, with 13 bases between them. The receptor's source is a man aged 50-60 years with Graves' ophthalmopathy. Material for sequencing was blood. The chain links TRBV14 to TRBJ2-7, with a possible D match to TRBD1 (5 bases). As DNA, the CDR3 is TGTGCCAGCAGCCAAGGGGGCCTCCAATACTACGAGCAGTACTTC. It is translated as CASSQGGLQYYEQYF.